The T cell receptor (beta chain) under discussion was sequenced for a study of blood T cell repertoires in COVID-19. Overall study context: COVID-19 samples, acute and convalescent, were from the United States, Italy and Spain. PBMCs, B-cell-depleted T cells, or T cells provided the cDNA or gDNA that made up the material.

Original processing notes: From reference gene primer amplification, estimates of nucleated cell counts were derived. Clones were sequenced by immunoSEQ multiplex PCR, and TCRdb holds only the in-frame ones, with some missing. V, J and clone size were drawn from that table, and D and trimming were deduced from the DNA. The sample lists about 99,000 clones; around 84% were seen once. The receptor was isolated from a man aged 70 or older with active or convalescent COVID-19. Sequencing was done on a sample of peripheral blood.

CDR3 nucleotides: TGTGCCAGCAGCTCCGACAGGGCAGGGCGGGGCTACACCTTC. Translating gives CASSSDRAGRGYTF. The rearrangement links TRBV7-2 to TRBJ1-2; 7 bases fit TRBD1. The CDR3 consists of 14 residues. In germline, CDR1 is SGHTA, CDR2 FQGNSA. Losses at the gene ends were 4 bases for V and 8 bases for J; bases not matched to a gene: 10.